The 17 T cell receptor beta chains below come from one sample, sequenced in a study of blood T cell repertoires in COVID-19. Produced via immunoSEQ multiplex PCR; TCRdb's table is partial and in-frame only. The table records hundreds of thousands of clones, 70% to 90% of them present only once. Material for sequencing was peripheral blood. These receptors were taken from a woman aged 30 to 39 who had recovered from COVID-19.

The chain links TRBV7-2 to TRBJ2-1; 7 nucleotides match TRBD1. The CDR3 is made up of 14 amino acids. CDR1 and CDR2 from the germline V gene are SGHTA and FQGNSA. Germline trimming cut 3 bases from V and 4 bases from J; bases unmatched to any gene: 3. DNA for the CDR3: TGTGCCAGCAGCTTCCGGGACAGTTACAATGAGCAGTTCTTC. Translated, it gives CASSFRDSYNEQFF.

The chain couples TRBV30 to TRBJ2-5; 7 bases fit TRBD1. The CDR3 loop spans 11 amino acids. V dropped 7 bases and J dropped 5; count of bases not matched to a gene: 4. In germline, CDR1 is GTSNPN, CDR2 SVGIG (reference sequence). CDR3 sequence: CAYTGAETQYF. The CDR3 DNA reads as TGTGCCTACACAGGGGCGGAGACCCAGTACTTC.

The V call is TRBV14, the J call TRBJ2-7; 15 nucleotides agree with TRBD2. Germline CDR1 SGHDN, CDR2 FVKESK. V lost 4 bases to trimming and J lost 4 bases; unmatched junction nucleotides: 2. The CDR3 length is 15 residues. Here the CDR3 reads CASSLGLAGGYEQYF. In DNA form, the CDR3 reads TGTGCCAGCAGCCTCGGACTAGCGGGAGGGTACGAGCAGTACTTC.

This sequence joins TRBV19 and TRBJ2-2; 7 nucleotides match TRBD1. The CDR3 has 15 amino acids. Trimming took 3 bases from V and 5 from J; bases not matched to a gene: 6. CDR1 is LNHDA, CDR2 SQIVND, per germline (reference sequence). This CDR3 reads CASSITGQRTGELFF. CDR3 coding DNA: TGTGCCAGTAGTATTACGGGACAGAGAACCGGGGAGCTGTTTTTT.

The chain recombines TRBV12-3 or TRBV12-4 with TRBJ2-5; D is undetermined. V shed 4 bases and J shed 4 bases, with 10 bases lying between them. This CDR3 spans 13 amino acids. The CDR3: CASSYSRGETQYF. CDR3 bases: TGTGCCAGCAGTTATTCGAGAGGAGAGACCCAGTACTTC.

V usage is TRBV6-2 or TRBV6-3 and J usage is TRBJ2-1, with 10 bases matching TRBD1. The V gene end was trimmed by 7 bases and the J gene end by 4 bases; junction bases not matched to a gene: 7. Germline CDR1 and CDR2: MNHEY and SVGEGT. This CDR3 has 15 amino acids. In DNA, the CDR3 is TGTGCCAGCACCCCCGGGACAGGGGATTACAATGAGCAGTTCTTC. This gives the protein CASTPGTGDYNEQFF.

The CDR3 DNA follows: TGTGCCAGCACAACCACCGGGACAGGGGCTTCACCCCTCCACTTT. Amino acid sequence: CASTTTGTGASPLHF. The V call is TRBV5-8, the J call TRBJ1-6; 10 bases map to TRBD1. Germline lookup yields CDR1 SGHTS and CDR2 YDEGEE. Unmatched junction bases numbered 9, after V lost 6 bases and J lost 9 bases. The CDR3 length is 15 residues.

CDR3 nucleotide sequence: TGTGCCAGCAGCTTTGGGACTAGCGGGAGTTTAAATGAGCAGTTCTTC. Protein: CASSFGTSGSLNEQFF. The chain is built from TRBV7-8 and TRBJ2-1, with 14 bases fitting TRBD2. Looked up from germline, CDR1 is SGHVS and CDR2 is FQNEAQ. This CDR3 comprises 16 residues. The junction had 5 bases not matched to a gene; V was cut back by 3 bases and J by 7 bases.

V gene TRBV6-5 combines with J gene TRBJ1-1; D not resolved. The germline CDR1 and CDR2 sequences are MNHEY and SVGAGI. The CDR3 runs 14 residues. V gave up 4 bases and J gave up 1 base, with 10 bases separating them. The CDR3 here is CASSSRVENTEAFF. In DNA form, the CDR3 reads TGTGCCAGCAGTTCCCGGGTAGAGAACACTGAAGCTTTCTTT.

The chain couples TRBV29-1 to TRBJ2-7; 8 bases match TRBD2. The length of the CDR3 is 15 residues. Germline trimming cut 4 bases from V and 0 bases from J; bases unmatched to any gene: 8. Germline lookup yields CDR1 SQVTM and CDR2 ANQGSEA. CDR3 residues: CSVVWREVPSYEQYF. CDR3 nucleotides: TGCAGCGTTGTATGGCGGGAGGTACCCTCCTACGAGCAGTACTTC.

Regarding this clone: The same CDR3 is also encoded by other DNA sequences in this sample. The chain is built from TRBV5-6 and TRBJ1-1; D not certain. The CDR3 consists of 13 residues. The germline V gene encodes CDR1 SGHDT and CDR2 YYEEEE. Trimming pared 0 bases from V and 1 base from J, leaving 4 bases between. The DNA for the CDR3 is TGTGCCAGCAGCTTGGGCAGGAACACTGAAGCTTTCTTT. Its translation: CASSLGRNTEAFF.

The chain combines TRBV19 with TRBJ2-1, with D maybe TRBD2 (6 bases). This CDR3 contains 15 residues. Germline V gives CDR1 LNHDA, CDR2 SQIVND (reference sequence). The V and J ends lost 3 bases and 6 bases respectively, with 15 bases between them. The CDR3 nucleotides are TGTGCCAGTAGTATTGTCGGGGGAATAGCCAATGAGCAGTTCTTC. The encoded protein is CASSIVGGIANEQFF.

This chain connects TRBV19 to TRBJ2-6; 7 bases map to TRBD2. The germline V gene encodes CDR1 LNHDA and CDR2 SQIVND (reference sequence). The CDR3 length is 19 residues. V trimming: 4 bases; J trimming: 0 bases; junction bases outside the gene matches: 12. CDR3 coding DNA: TGTGCCAGTAGTAGCCCACTGGGAGGGGTAGTCTCTGGGGCCAACGTCCTGACTTTC. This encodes CASSSPLGGVVSGANVLTF.

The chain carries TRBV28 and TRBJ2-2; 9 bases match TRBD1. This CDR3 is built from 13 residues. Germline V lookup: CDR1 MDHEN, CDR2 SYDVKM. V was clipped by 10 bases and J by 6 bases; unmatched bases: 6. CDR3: CATGQGSAGELFF. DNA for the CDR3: TGTGCCACGGGACAGGGCTCGGCCGGGGAGCTGTTTTTT.

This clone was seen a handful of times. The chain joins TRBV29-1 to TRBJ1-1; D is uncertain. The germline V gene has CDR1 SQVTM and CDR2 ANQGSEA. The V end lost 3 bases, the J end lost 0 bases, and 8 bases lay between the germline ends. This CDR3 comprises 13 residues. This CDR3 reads CSVERALNTEAFF. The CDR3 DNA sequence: TGCAGCGTTGAGCGTGCGCTGAACACTGAAGCTTTCTTT.

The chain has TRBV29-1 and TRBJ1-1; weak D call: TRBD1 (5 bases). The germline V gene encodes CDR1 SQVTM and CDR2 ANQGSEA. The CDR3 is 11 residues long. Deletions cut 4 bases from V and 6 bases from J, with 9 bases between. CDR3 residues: CSVATGAEAFF. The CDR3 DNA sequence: TGCAGCGTTGCCACGGGGGCTGAAGCTTTCTTT.

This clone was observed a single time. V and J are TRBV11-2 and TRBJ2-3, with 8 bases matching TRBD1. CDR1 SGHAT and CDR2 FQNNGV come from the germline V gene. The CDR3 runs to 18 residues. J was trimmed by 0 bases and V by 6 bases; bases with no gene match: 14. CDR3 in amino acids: CASSSAPEDRASTDTQYF. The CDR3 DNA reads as TGTGCCAGCAGTTCCGCCCCCGAGGACAGGGCTAGCACAGATACGCAGTATTTT.